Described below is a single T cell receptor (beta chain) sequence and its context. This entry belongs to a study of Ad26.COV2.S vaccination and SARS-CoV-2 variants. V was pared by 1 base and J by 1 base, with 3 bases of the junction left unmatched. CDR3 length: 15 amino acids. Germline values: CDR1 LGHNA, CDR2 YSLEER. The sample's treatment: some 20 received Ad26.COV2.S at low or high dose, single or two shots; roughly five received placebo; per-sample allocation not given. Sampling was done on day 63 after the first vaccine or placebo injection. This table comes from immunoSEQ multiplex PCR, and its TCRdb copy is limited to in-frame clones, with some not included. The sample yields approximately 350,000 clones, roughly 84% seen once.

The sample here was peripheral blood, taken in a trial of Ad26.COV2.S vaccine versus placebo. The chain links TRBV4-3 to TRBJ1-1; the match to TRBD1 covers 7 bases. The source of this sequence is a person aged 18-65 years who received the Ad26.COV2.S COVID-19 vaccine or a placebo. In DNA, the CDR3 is TGCGCCAGCAGCCAAGGACAGGGAGGGAACACTGAAGCTTTCTTT. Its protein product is CASSQGQGGNTEAFF.